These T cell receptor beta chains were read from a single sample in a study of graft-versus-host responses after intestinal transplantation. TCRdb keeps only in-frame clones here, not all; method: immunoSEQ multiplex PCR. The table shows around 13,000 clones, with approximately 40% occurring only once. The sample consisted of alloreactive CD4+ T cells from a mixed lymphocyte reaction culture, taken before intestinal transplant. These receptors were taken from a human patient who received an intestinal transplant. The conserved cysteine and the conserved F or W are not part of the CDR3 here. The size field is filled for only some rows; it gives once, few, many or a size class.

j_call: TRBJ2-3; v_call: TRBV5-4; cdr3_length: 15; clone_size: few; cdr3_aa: ASSPGQGVFGTDTQY
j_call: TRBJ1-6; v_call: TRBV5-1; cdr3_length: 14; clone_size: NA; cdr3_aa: ASSLGGGGQNSPLH
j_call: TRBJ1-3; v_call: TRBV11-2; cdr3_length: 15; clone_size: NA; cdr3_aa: ASSERRGHLSGNTIY
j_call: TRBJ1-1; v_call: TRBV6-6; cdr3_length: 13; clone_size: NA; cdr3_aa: ASSHRRAGNTEAF
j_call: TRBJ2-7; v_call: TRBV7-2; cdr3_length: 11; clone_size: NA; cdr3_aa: ASSSREAAEQY
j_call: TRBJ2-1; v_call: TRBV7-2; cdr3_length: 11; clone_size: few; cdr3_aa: ASSLGSRVEQF
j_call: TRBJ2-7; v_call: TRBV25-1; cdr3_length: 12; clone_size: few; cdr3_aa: ASSTTLAGGQQY
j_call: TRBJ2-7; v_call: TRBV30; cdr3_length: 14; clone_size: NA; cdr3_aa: AWSVTRTGVWYEQY
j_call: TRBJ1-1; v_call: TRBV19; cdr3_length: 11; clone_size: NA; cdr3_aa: ATSTDLNTEAF
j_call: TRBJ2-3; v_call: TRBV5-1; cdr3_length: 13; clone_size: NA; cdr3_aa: ASSLPVGATDTQY
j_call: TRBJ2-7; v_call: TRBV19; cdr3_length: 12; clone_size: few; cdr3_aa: ASSIEGSSYEQY
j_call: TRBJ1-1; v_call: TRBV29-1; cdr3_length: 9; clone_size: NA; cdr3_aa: SVGGRDEAF
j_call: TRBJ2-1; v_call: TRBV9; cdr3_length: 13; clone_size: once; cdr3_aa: ASSVVGQAYNEQF
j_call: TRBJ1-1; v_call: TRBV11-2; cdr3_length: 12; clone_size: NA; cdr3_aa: ASSLRDRYTEAF
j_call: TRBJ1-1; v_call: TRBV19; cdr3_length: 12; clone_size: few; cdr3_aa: ASSMVRGNTEAF
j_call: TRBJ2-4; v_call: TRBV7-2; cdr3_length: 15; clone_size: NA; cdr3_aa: ASSLSGGADRGNIQY
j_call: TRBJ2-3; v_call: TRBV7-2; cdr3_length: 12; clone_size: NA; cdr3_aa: ASSRIAGTDTQY
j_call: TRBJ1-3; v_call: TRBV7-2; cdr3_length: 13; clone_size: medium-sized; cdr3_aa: ASSVQGASGNTIY
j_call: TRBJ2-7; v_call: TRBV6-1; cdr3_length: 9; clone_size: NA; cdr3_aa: ASSGTVEQY
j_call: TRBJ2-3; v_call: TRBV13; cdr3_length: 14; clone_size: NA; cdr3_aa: ASSLGTSGDTDTQY
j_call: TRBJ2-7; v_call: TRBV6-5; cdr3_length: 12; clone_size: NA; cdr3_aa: ASSYGPARNEQY
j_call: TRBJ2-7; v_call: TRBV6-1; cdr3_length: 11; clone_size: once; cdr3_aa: ASSLGGFYEQY
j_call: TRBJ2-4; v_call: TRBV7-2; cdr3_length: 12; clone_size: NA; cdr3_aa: ASSPGGSKNIQY
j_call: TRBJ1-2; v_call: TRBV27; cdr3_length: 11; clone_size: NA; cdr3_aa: ASGRQGARGYT
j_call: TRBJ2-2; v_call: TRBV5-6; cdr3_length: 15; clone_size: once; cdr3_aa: ASSLARGRANTGELF
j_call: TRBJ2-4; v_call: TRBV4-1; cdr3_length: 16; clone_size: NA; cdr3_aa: ASSQDRVGTGSKNIQY
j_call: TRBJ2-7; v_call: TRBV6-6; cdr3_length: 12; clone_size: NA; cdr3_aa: ASSYSKELYEQY
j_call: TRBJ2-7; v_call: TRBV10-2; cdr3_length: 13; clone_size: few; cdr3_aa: ASRGGGTPTYEQY
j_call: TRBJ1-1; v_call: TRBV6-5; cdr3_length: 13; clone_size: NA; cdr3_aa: ASSYPKAGHTEAF